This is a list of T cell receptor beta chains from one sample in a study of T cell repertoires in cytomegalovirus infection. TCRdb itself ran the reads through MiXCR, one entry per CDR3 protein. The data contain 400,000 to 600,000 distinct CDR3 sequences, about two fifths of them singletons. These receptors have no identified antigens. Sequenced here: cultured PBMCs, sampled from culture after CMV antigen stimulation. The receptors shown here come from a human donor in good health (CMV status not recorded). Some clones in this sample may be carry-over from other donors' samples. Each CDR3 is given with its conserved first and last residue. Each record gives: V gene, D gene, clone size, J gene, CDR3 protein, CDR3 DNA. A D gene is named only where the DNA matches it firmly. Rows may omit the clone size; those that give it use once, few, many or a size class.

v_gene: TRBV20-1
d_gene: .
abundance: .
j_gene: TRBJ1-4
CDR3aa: CSARWQGANEKLFF
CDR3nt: TGCAGTGCTAGGTGGCAGGGCGCTAATGAAAAACTGTTTTTT

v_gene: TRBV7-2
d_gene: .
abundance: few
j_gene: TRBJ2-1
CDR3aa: CASRPTVSVNNEQFF
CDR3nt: TGTGCCAGCAGACCCACCGTAAGCGTCAACAATGAGCAGTTCTTC

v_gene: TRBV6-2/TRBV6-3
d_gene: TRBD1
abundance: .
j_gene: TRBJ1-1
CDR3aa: CASSYSRIRGRRTEAFF
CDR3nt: TGTGCCAGCAGTTACTCGAGGATCAGGGGGCGACGAACTGAAGCTTTCTTT

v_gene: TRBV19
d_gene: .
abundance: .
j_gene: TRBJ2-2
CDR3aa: CARAPDYRPTSGLELFF
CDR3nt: TGTGCCAGAGCTCCGGACTATAGGCCAACGTCAGGGTTGGAGCTGTTTTTT

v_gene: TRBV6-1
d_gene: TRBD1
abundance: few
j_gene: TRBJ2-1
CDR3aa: CASSQAGTGYNEQFF
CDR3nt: TGTGCCAGCAGTCAAGCCGGGACAGGTTACAATGAGCAGTTCTTC

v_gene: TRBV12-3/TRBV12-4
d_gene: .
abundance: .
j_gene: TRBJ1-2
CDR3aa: CASNDAGYYGYTF
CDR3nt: TGTGCCAGCAATGATGCGGGGTACTATGGCTACACCTTC

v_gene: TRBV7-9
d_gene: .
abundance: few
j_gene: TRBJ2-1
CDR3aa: CASSPRDADEQFF
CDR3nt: TGTGCCAGCAGCCCTCGGGATGCCGATGAGCAGTTCTTC

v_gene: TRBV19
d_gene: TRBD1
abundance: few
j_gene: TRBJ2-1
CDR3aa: CASNDRDSYNEQFF
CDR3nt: TGTGCCAGTAACGACAGGGACTCCTACAATGAGCAGTTCTTC

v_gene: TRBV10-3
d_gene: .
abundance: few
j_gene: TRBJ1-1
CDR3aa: CAISESAAFMNTEAFF
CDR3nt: TGTGCCATCAGTGAGTCGGCGGCATTCATGAACACTGAAGCTTTCTTT

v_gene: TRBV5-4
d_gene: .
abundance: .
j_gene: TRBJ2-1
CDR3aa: CASSLGGRGSEQFF
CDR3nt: TGTGCCAGCAGCTTGGGAGGGAGAGGAAGTGAGCAGTTCTTC

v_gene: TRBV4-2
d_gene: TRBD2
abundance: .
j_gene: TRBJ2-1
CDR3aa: CASSQASPAGGPEQFF
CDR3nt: TGTGCCAGCAGCCAAGCGTCCCCGGCGGGGGGGCCTGAGCAGTTCTTC

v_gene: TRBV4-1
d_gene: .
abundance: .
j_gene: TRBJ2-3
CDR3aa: CASSQGWNTQYF
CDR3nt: TGCGCCAGCAGCCAAGGGTGGAATACGCAGTATTTT

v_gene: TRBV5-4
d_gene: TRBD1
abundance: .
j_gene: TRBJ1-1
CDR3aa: CASSLVGQGVTEAFF
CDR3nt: TGTGCCAGCAGCTTGGTTGGACAGGGGGTCACTGAAGCTTTCTTT

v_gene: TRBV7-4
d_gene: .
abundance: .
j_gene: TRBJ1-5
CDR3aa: CASSPGANNQPQHF
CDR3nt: TGTGCCAGCAGCCCGGGGGCTAACAATCAGCCCCAGCATTTT

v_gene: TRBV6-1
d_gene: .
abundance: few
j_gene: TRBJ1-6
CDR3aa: CASSEPLLGGSPLHF
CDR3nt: TGTGCCAGCAGTGAACCCCTTTTAGGGGGGTCACCCCTCCACTTT

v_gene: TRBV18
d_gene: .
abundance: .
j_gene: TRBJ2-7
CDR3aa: CASSPGGSFYEQYF
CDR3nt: TGTGCCAGCTCACCAGGTGGCAGCTTCTACGAGCAGTACTTC

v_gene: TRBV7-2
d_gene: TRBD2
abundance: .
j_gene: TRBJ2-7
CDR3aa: CASSWGLAGVSSYEQYF
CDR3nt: TGTGCCAGCAGCTGGGGACTAGCGGGGGTCTCCTCCTACGAGCAGTACTTC

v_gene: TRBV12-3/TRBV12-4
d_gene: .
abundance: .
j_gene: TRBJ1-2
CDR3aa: CASSLNRGINYGYTF
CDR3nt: TGTGCCAGCAGTTTAAATCGGGGGATTAACTATGGCTACACCTTC

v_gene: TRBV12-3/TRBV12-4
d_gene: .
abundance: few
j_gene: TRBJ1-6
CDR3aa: CASSLAADSPLHF
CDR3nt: TGTGCCAGCAGTTTAGCCGCAGATTCACCCCTCCACTTT

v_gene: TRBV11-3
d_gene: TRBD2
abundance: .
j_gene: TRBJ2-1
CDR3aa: CASSFRTGRPGENEQFF
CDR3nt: TGTGCCAGCAGCTTTCGGACCGGGAGGCCGGGAGAAAATGAGCAGTTCTTC

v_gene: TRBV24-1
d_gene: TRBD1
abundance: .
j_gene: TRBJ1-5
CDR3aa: CATSDPGQGDQPQHF
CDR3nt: TGTGCCACCAGTGATCCAGGACAGGGGGATCAGCCCCAGCATTTT

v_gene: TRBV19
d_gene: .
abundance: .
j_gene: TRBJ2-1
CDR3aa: CASTRVASLGNEQFF
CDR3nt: TGTGCCAGTACCCGTGTCGCTAGTCTAGGCAATGAGCAGTTCTTC